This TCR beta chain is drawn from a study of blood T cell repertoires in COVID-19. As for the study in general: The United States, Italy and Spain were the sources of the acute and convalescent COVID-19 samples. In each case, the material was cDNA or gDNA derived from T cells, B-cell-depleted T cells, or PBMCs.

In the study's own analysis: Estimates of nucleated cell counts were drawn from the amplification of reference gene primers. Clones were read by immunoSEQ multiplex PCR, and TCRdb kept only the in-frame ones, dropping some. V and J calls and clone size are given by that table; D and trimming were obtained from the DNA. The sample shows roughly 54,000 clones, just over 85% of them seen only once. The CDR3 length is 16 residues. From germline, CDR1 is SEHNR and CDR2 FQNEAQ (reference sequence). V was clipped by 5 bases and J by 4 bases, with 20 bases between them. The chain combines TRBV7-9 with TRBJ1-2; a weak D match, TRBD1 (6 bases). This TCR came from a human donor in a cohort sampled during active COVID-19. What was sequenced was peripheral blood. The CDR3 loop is CASSRASSQGAYGYTF. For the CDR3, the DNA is TGTGCCAGCAGCCGAGCTTCATCACAGGGTGCCTATGGCTACACCTTC. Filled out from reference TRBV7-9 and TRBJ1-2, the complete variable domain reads DTGVSQNPRHKITKRGQNVTFRCDPISEHNRLYWYRQTLGQGPEFLTYFQNEAQLEKSRLLSDRFSAERPKGSFSTLEIQRTEQGDSAMYLCASSRASSQGAYGYTFGSGTRLTVV.